The next 21 T cell receptor beta chains were all read from a single sample in a study of blood T cell repertoires in COVID-19. Profiling relied on immunoSEQ multiplex PCR, and the TCRdb table lists in-frame clones only, not all of them. Altogether about 73,000 clones are present, 65% to 90% being singletons, with the ten largest covering 6% to 7%. Sequenced material: peripheral blood. The receptors here all came from a woman aged 55-70 years with acute or convalescent COVID-19.

As DNA, the CDR3 is TGTGCCAGCAGATCCGTCGGTAGCACTGAAGCTTTCTTT. Residues: CASRSVGSTEAFF. The V gene is TRBV6-5, the J gene TRBJ1-1; D gene ambiguous. Germline values: CDR1 MNHEY, CDR2 SVGAGI. This CDR3 has 13 amino acids. Trimming took off 6 bases at V and 4 bases at J, with 12 bases between the two ends.

The chain carries TRBV29-1 and TRBJ2-3, with 12 bases lining up with TRBD2. CDR1 is SQVTM and CDR2 is ANQGSEA in the germline V gene. V dropped 5 bases and J dropped 2; count of bases not matched to a gene: 11. The CDR3 spans 17 residues. The CDR3 bases are TGCAGCGTTCTGGGACTAGCGGGTCCCACCGTCACAGATACGCAGTATTTT. As protein: CSVLGLAGPTVTDTQYF.

The chain links TRBV9 to TRBJ2-5, with a possible D match to TRBD1 (6 bases). The CDR3 totals 16 residues. Germline CDR1 reads SGDLS; CDR2 reads YYNGEE. Trimming removed 7 bases from V and 3 bases from J, with 22 bases in between. Here the CDR3 DNA reads TGTGCCAGCTCGTTAAAGGGCAGGGCAGGGGAAGAGACCCAGTACTTC. Its translation: CASSLKGRAGEETQYF. The full variable domain, with the rest looked up from reference TRBV9 and TRBJ2-5, is DSGVTQTPKHLITATGQRVTLRCSPRSGDLSVYWYQQSLDQGLQFLIQYYNGEERAKGNILERFSAQQFPDLHSELNLSSLELGDSALYFCASSLKGRAGEETQYFGPGTRLLVL.

The genes are TRBV19 and TRBJ1-5, with 8 bases identical to TRBD1. This CDR3 has 13 amino acids. Germline lookup yields CDR1 LNHDA and CDR2 SQIVND (reference sequence). Germline trimming cut 9 bases from V and 7 bases from J; bases unmatched to any gene: 8. The CDR3 sequence is CASSQGARQPQHF. The CDR3 bases are TGTGCCAGCTCTCAGGGGGCCAGGCAGCCCCAGCATTTT.

The genes are TRBV12-3 or TRBV12-4 and TRBJ2-3, with TRBD2 as a possible D gene (6 bases). Trimming took off 7 bases at V and 11 bases at J, with 13 bases between the two ends. The CDR3 covers 11 residues. The CDR3, as DNA: TGTGCCAGCATTGACCACGGGAGGCAGTATTTT. It yields the protein CASIDHGRQYF.

V usage is TRBV6-5 and J usage is TRBJ1-1; D remains ambiguous. Germline V gene lookup returns CDR1 MNHEY and CDR2 SVGAGI. V lost 4 bases to trimming and J lost 5 bases, with 11 bases between them. The CDR3 is made up of 13 amino acids. The CDR3 spells CASSSDFWTEAFF. Here the CDR3 DNA reads TGTGCCAGCAGTTCGGACTTTTGGACTGAAGCTTTCTTT.

This clone was seen once. The chain couples TRBV2 to TRBJ2-7, with 9 bases aligning to TRBD2. This CDR3 is built from 16 residues. Germline CDR1 is SNHLY and CDR2 is FYNNEI. With 6 bases clipped from V and 7 bases from J, the junction kept 16 bases outside the gene matches. CDR3 amino acids: CASRALDRGGAEEQYF. CDR3 nucleotide sequence: TGTGCCAGCAGAGCGCTGGATCGCGGGGGGGCGGAAGAGCAGTACTTC.

The CDR3 protein is CASSLVPSTGGVNYGYTF. The CDR3 region has the DNA TGCGCCAGCAGCTTGGTCCCTAGTACAGGGGGGGTTAACTATGGCTACACCTTC. The chain employs TRBV5-1 and TRBJ1-2; 8 bases are a match to TRBD1. CDR1 and CDR2 (germline): SGHRS, YFSETQ. V shed 0 bases, J shed 1 base, and the junction held 11 bases outside the gene matches. CDR3 length equals 18 residues. Full variable domain (missing parts from reference TRBV5-1 and TRBJ1-2): KAGVTQTPRYLIKTRGQQVTLSCSPISGHRSVSWYQQTPGQGLQFLFEYFSETQRNKGNFPGRFSGRQFSNSRSEMNVSTLELGDSALYLCASSLVPSTGGVNYGYTFGSGTRLTVV.

The chain uses TRBV4-1 and TRBJ1-2; perhaps TRBD1 as D (5 bases). The length of the CDR3 is 15 residues. V lost 5 bases and J 4 bases, leaving 17 bases between the germline ends. Looked up from germline, CDR1 is MGHRA and CDR2 is YSYEKL. The CDR3 sequence: CASSAEAGGTYGYTF. In DNA form, the CDR3 reads TGCGCCAGCAGCGCGGAGGCCGGGGGAACCTATGGCTACACCTTC.

The J gene is TRBJ1-1, the V gene TRBV2; D gene unclear. Germline CDR1 and CDR2: SNHLY and FYNNEI. The CDR3 has 12 amino acids. Trimming stripped 7 bases from V and 6 bases from J, with 12 bases between. The CDR3 reads CASIRDWAEAFF. The CDR3 DNA follows: TGTGCCAGCATTCGGGATTGGGCTGAAGCTTTCTTT.

The V and J genes are TRBV4-1 and TRBJ1-2; D might be TRBD1 (5 bases). The CDR3 runs to 16 residues. Germline V gene lookup returns CDR1 MGHRA and CDR2 YSYEKL. V gave up 1 base and J gave up 4 bases, with 16 bases separating them. DNA for the CDR3: TGCGCCAGCAGCCAAGGGATGGGCCAGGGAGGCTATGGCTACACCTTC. It is translated as CASSQGMGQGGYGYTF.

The V call is TRBV3-1 (or the pseudogene TRBV3-2), the J call TRBJ2-1; the match to TRBD2 covers 9 bases. This CDR3 has 15 amino acids. The V segment lost 5 bases and the J segment 5 bases; nucleotides outside the gene matches: 7. Germline CDR1 and CDR2: LGHDT and YNNKEL (reference sequence). The CDR3 protein is CASSSRGGAHNEQFF. Here the CDR3 DNA reads TGTGCCAGCAGCTCCCGCGGGGGGGCCCACAATGAGCAGTTCTTC.

The chain has TRBV18 and TRBJ1-3, with 10 bases matching TRBD1. This CDR3 has 15 amino acids. CDR1 is KGHSH, CDR2 LQKENI, per germline. With V trimmed by 8 bases and J by 2 bases, 6 bases remained unmatched. Here the CDR3 reads CASTTGTGAGNTIYF. The CDR3 DNA is TGTGCCAGCACAACCGGGACAGGGGCTGGAAACACCATATATTTT.

The chain carries TRBV7-9 and TRBJ2-2; TRBD1 matches at 7 bases. This CDR3 comprises 16 residues. V dropped 5 bases and J dropped 4; count of bases not matched to a gene: 10. Germline CDR1 is SEHNR and CDR2 is FQNEAQ (reference sequence). CDR3: CASSRRSQGRTGELFF. The CDR3 coding sequence is TGTGCCAGCAGCCGACGATCACAGGGGCGCACCGGGGAGCTGTTTTTT.

The chain employs TRBV6-5 and TRBJ1-2, with 9 bases matching TRBD1. J gave up 4 bases and V 6 bases, and 3 bases lay outside the gene matches. The CDR3 has 13 amino acids. Germline V gene sequence: CDR1 MNHEY, CDR2 SVGAGI. CDR3 nucleotide sequence: TGTGCCAGCAGGCTGACAGGGGGCTATGGCTACACCTTC. This translates into CASRLTGGYGYTF.

The rearrangement links TRBV19 to TRBJ1-2, with a tentative D call TRBD1 (6 bases). The CDR3 totals 14 residues. CDR1 is LNHDA, CDR2 SQIVND, per germline (reference sequence). V dropped 4 bases and J dropped 5 bases, with 14 bases sitting between them. CDR3 amino acids: CASSTGLQGYGYTF. The CDR3 DNA reads TGTGCCAGTAGTACAGGACTCCAGGGGTATGGCTACACCTTC.

The J gene is TRBJ1-2, the V gene TRBV5-5; 8 nucleotides agree with TRBD1. The length of the CDR3 is 14 residues. The ends lost 4 bases at V and 4 bases at J; junction bases unmatched: 6. Germline V CDR1 and CDR2: SGHKS, YYEKEE (reference sequence). CDR3 in DNA: TGTGCCAGCAGCCCGACAGGGGTAAGCTATGGCTACACCTTC. Translating gives CASSPTGVSYGYTF.

The J gene is TRBJ1-3, the V gene TRBV5-5, with a tentative D call TRBD1 (5 bases). CDR1 and CDR2 from the germline V gene are SGHKS and YYEKEE (reference sequence). V lost 4 bases and J lost 0, with 14 bases in between. The CDR3 runs to 16 residues. CDR3 region: CASSHKDRFSGNTIYF. The DNA for the CDR3 is TGTGCCAGCAGCCACAAAGACAGATTCTCTGGAAACACCATATATTTT.

This clone was detected a few times. This chain joins TRBV19 and TRBJ2-7; the match to TRBD1 covers 9 bases. This CDR3 has 14 residues. With 9 bases clipped from V and 3 bases from J, the junction kept 9 bases outside the gene matches. Germline-derived CDR1 and CDR2 are LNHDA and SQIVND (reference sequence). The CDR3 nucleotides are TGTGCCAGCACGCCGGGACAGGGCCGCTACGAGCAGTACTTC. Its translation is CASTPGQGRYEQYF.

The rearrangement joins TRBV7-2 to TRBJ1-2; possible D gene TRBD1, 6 bases. Per germline, CDR1 SGHTA and CDR2 FQGNSA. V lost 5 bases and J lost 2, with 9 bases in between. This CDR3 spans 13 amino acids. Here the CDR3 DNA reads TGTGCCAGCAGCAGGACAGAGAACTATGGCTACACCTTC. It is translated as CASSRTENYGYTF.

The J gene is TRBJ1-1, the V gene TRBV5-1, with D uncertain. The CDR3 consists of 14 residues. V lost 6 bases to trimming and J lost 1 base, with 13 bases between them. Germline CDR1 SGHRS, CDR2 YFSETQ. The CDR3 coding sequence is TGCGCCAGCACCAGAGGCGGAACGAACACTGAAGCTTTCTTT. It is translated as CASTRGGTNTEAFF.